A selection of T cell receptor beta chains follows, all from one sample in a study of molecular identifiers for immune sequencing clone quantification. TCRdb called the PCR reads again in MiXCR, with one record for every CDR3 protein. Of over 600,000 distinct CDR3 sequences in the sample, just under 20% were seen once. Sequencing was carried out using naive CD8+ T cells from blood, with Jurkat cell RNA spiked in. Receptors were obtained from a human donor in good health. Some libraries in this study had Jurkat cell RNA spiked in. Each CDR3 is given without its conserved first and last residue. The size of a clone is reported for some rows only, either as once, few or many, or as a class for expanded clones.

j_gene: TRBJ1-5; v_gene: TRBV6-2/TRBV6-3; abundance: many; CDR3aa: ASTPGQSNQPQH
j_gene: TRBJ2-3; v_gene: TRBV6-5; abundance: many; CDR3aa: ASSYSSLAIPPDTQY
j_gene: TRBJ2-7; v_gene: TRBV9; abundance: many; CDR3aa: ASSVDHGYEQY
j_gene: TRBJ1-1; v_gene: TRBV7-2; abundance: many; CDR3aa: ASEIYPNTEAF
j_gene: TRBJ2-7; v_gene: TRBV20-1; abundance: -; CDR3aa: SANFGYEQY
j_gene: TRBJ2-5; v_gene: TRBV9; abundance: many; CDR3aa: ASSSPPGEETQY
j_gene: TRBJ1-2; v_gene: TRBV19; abundance: few; CDR3aa: ATKPGQGVLNYGYT
j_gene: TRBJ2-2; v_gene: TRBV9; abundance: many; CDR3aa: ASSVAWGQTGELF
j_gene: TRBJ2-7; v_gene: TRBV11-2; abundance: -; CDR3aa: ASNSFTSGGPYSYEQY
j_gene: TRBJ2-1; v_gene: TRBV29-1; abundance: -; CDR3aa: SVAGTSGSFEQF
j_gene: TRBJ2-1; v_gene: TRBV11-2; abundance: many; CDR3aa: ASSSSGVEQF
j_gene: TRBJ2-2; v_gene: TRBV20-1; abundance: -; CDR3aa: SASSPGVLTGELF
j_gene: TRBJ2-7; v_gene: TRBV28; abundance: few; CDR3aa: ASSLLNSGGPEADEQY
j_gene: TRBJ1-5; v_gene: TRBV6-1; abundance: many; CDR3aa: ASSERWAGGSNQPQH
j_gene: TRBJ1-2; v_gene: TRBV28; abundance: few; CDR3aa: ASSLIGGNYGYT